These 13 T cell receptor beta chains were sequenced from one sample in a study of tissue T cells after allogeneic stem cell transplantation. This table comes from immunoSEQ multiplex PCR, and its TCRdb copy is limited to in-frame clones, with some not included. In the table there are about 28,000 clones, about 85% of which are singletons. Sample: blood, taken before transplantation. Source of these receptors: a woman aged 18 to 55 who later had graft-versus-host disease after an allogeneic stem cell transplant.

The table lists this clone with a count of one. The CDR3 nucleotides read TGCAGCGTTGATTGGGGGAACACTGAAGCTTTCTTT. Encoded protein: CSVDWGNTEAFF. This chain connects TRBV29-1 to TRBJ1-1; D unresolved. This CDR3 has 12 amino acids. V was shortened by 3 bases and J by 1 base, with 6 bases between the two germline ends. Looked up from germline, CDR1 is SQVTM and CDR2 is ANQGSEA.

The rearrangement uses TRBV5-6 and TRBJ2-7, with D uncertain. CDR3 length equals 12 residues. Looked up from germline, CDR1 is SGHDT and CDR2 is YYEEEE. Trimming took off 1 base at V and 3 bases at J, with 5 bases between the two ends. In DNA, the CDR3 is TGTGCCAGCAGCTTGACAGTCTACGAGCAGTACTTC. Translating it yields CASSLTVYEQYF.

For the CDR3, the DNA is TGTGCCAGCAGTGTTCTAGAGACAGGACATGGCTACACCTTC. It yields the protein CASSVLETGHGYTF. The chain employs TRBV7-9 and TRBJ1-2; TRBD1 is a possible D gene (6 bases). Germline-derived CDR1 and CDR2 are SEHNR and FQNEAQ (reference sequence). The ends were cut back, 6 bases at V and 6 bases at J, with 17 bases in the middle. This CDR3 has 14 amino acids.

The chain couples TRBV5-1 to TRBJ2-3, with D possibly called TRBD1 or TRBD2 (5 bases each). CDR3 length: 16 residues. CDR1 is SGHRS and CDR2 is YFSETQ in the germline V gene. V dropped 2 bases and J dropped 2 bases, with 15 bases sitting between them. The CDR3 spells CASSLNHGDDTDTQYF. The CDR3 DNA reads as TGCGCCAGCAGCTTAAACCATGGGGACGACACAGATACGCAGTATTTT.

This clone is labeled medium-sized. This chain links TRBV7-8 with TRBJ2-7; 7 nucleotides agree with TRBD1. Germline loops: CDR1 SGHVS, CDR2 FQNEAQ. J was trimmed by 3 bases and V by 5 bases; bases with no gene match: 7. The CDR3 has 14 amino acids. CDR3 in DNA: TGTGCCAGCAGCCCCCTGACAGGGAGCTACGAGCAGTACTTC. It encodes CASSPLTGSYEQYF.

This chain uses TRBV6-2 or TRBV6-3 with TRBJ2-5; D ambiguous. Trimming pared 6 bases from V and 4 bases from J, leaving 18 bases between. CDR3 size: 15 residues. Germline CDR1 is MNHEY and CDR2 is SVGEGT. The CDR3 spells CASSTQRMTLETQYF. CDR3 in DNA: TGTGCCAGCAGCACTCAACGGATGACCTTAGAGACCCAGTACTTC.

The chain recombines TRBV19 with TRBJ1-2; D possibly corresponds to TRBD1 (6 bases). The CDR3 is made up of 14 amino acids. Trimming stripped 3 bases from V and 7 bases from J, with 15 bases between. From germline, CDR1 is LNHDA and CDR2 SQIVND (reference sequence). The CDR3: CASSIGAGAPGYTF. The CDR3, as DNA: TGTGCCAGTAGTATTGGGGCAGGGGCCCCTGGCTACACCTTC.

The chain combines TRBV5-6 with TRBJ1-4; no reliable D call. The CDR3 totals 13 residues. V lost 1 base and J 4 bases, leaving 5 bases between the germline ends. The germline CDR1 and CDR2 sequences are SGHDT and YYEEEE. The CDR3 nucleotides are TGTGCCAGCAGCTTGCAGAGTAATGAAAAACTGTTTTTT. This sequence encodes CASSLQSNEKLFF.

The gene calls are TRBV6-5 and TRBJ1-1, with 7 bases matching TRBD1. The CDR3 has 14 residues. V shed 2 bases and J 8 bases; nucleotides not matched to a gene: 8. CDR1 is MNHEY and CDR2 is SVGAGI in the germline V gene. This chain's CDR3 is CASSYRGEGAEAFF. DNA for the CDR3: TGTGCCAGCAGTTACAGGGGGGAGGGGGCCGAAGCTTTCTTT.

The V call is TRBV12-3 or TRBV12-4, the J call TRBJ2-7; D is undetermined. V was cut by 6 bases and J by 0 bases, with 9 bases left in between. This CDR3 has 13 residues. The CDR3 DNA reads as TGTGCCAGCAGCCCCGATAGCTCCTACGAGCAGTACTTC. Protein: CASSPDSSYEQYF.

The chain is built from TRBV19 and TRBJ1-2, with D uncertain. This CDR3 is built from 15 residues. Deletions cut 2 bases from V and 3 bases from J, with 13 bases between. CDR1 and CDR2 (germline): LNHDA, SQIVND (reference sequence). DNA for the CDR3: TGTGCCAGTAGTATAACCGTCTTTGGGGACTATGGCTACACCTTC. This translates into CASSITVFGDYGYTF.

The table lists this clone with a few counts. This chain uses TRBV14 with TRBJ1-5; TRBD1 might be the D (6 bases). Trimming took 0 bases from V and 12 from J, leaving 24 bases between them. Germline CDR1 is SGHDN and CDR2 is FVKESK. The CDR3 is 17 amino acids. The CDR3 DNA reads TGTGCCAGCAGCCAAGAGGGACATAGGCTGGATGGTTGTAACCAGCATTTT. It translates to CASSQEGHRLDGCNQHF.

The V call is TRBV19, the J call TRBJ1-2; 7 nucleotides align to TRBD1. Germline CDR1 LNHDA, CDR2 SQIVND (reference sequence). Trimming removed 5 bases from V and 2 bases from J; junction bases left unmatched: 11. The CDR3 extends over 16 amino acids. DNA for the CDR3: TGTGCCAGTAGTCCTCAGGGGGGACAGAGAAACTATGGCTACACCTTC. It translates to CASSPQGGQRNYGYTF.